These T cell receptor beta chains were read from a single sample in a study of OX40 agonist ivuxolimab in advanced cancers. This table comes from immunoSEQ multiplex PCR, and its TCRdb copy is limited to in-frame clones, with some not included. The sample lists 20,000 to 25,000 clones, approximately 84% seen once, with about 30% in the top ten. The sequencing used CD4+ or CD8+ T cells sorted from blood, collected in a trial of the OX40 agonist ivuxolimab. Every receptor here comes from an adult with an advanced solid tumor such as melanoma, head and neck, liver or kidney cancer. Each CDR3 is given with its conserved first and last residue.

V gene	J gene	CDR3 protein
TRBV7-9	TRBJ2-7	CASSLSDEQYF
TRBV13	TRBJ2-5	CASSSLFQETQYF
TRBV19	TRBJ2-7	CAITRASGNTKVYEQYF
TRBV7-9	TRBJ1-4	CASSPGSRGGRYGNEKLFF
TRBV27	TRBJ2-1	CASSTVGPYNEQFF
TRBV9	TRBJ2-7	CASSVGTSGSYEQYF
TRBV5-6	TRBJ1-5	CASSSTGDQPQHF
TRBV27	TRBJ1-1	CASSPGGTTEAFF
TRBV5-4	TRBJ2-3	CASSLGSDTQYF
TRBV2	TRBJ1-2	CAGLKTGVYGYTF